The 16 T cell receptor beta chains in this list originate from one sample, sequenced in a study of blood T cell repertoires in COVID-19. Clones were sequenced by immunoSEQ multiplex PCR, and TCRdb holds only the in-frame ones, with some missing. The profile shows more than 200,000 clones, 86% of them singletons. Material for sequencing was peripheral blood. Receptors were obtained from a man in his fifties with acute or convalescent COVID-19.

The J gene is TRBJ2-3, the V gene TRBV30; no reliable D call. CDR1 and CDR2 from the germline V gene are GTSNPN and SVGIG (reference sequence). This CDR3 has 11 residues. With 0 bases removed from V and 6 bases from J, the gap between germline ends came to 4 bases. The CDR3 loop is CAWSVSDTQYF. Written as DNA, the CDR3 is TGTGCCTGGAGTGTGTCGGATACGCAGTATTTT. The complete variable domain, with remaining parts taken from reference TRBV30 and TRBJ2-3, reads SQTIHQWPATLVQPVGSPLSLECTVEGTSNPNLYWYRQAAGRGLQLLFYSVGIGQISSEVPQNLSASRPQDRQFILSSKKLLLSDSGFYLCAWSVSDTQYFGPGTRLTVL.

The chain couples TRBV18 to TRBJ2-7; 12 bases map to TRBD1. The germline V gene has CDR1 KGHSH and CDR2 LQKENI. With 1 base clipped from V and 5 bases from J, the junction kept 6 bases outside the gene matches. This CDR3 comprises 16 residues. The CDR3 coding sequence is TGTGCCAGCTCACCACTAACCGGGACAGGGGGCGACGAGCAGTACTTC. Its translation: CASSPLTGTGGDEQYF.

This rearrangement joins TRBV7-8 to TRBJ1-3, with a possible D match to TRBD1 (5 bases). The CDR3 covers 15 residues. Germline-derived CDR1 and CDR2 are SGHVS and FQNEAQ. Trimming pared 3 bases from V and 1 base from J, leaving 10 bases between. The CDR3 region has the DNA TGTGCCAGCAGCTTGGCAGGGCAGTCTGGAAACACCATATATTTT. The encoded protein is CASSLAGQSGNTIYF.

The V and J genes are TRBV5-3 and TRBJ1-4, with D tentatively TRBD1 (5 bases). Being an ORF, TRBV5-3 has a function that is uncertain. Deletions cut 1 base from V and 5 bases from J, with 12 bases between. The CDR3 has 15 residues. In DNA, the CDR3 is TGTGCCAGAAGCTTGAGGCAGGGAACCAATGAAAAACTGTTTTTT. Protein: CARSLRQGTNEKLFF.

The chain has TRBV18 and TRBJ2-7; possibly TRBD2 for D (7 bases). This CDR3 region has 18 residues. Germline CDR1 and CDR2: KGHSH and LQKENI. Trimming removed 1 base at V and 2 bases at J, with 21 bases between. The CDR3 sequence: CASSPLGGATTQTYEQYF. The CDR3 DNA is TGTGCCAGCTCACCACTAGGGGGGGCCACTACCCAAACCTACGAGCAGTACTTC.

The rearrangement uses TRBV6-1 and TRBJ1-5; D is perhaps TRBD1 (6 bases). Germline V gene sequence: CDR1 MNHNS, CDR2 SASEGT. V was clipped by 6 bases and J by 9 bases, with 21 bases between them. The length of the CDR3 is 15 residues. The CDR3, as DNA: TGTGCCAGCAGAAACCCTGGTGGCAGGGGAAGGCCCCAGCATTTT. Its protein is CASRNPGGRGRPQHF.

The chain combines TRBV30 with TRBJ1-3; 8 bases align to TRBD1. The CDR3 sequence is 14 residues long. Germline V gene data show CDR1 as GTSNPN and CDR2 as SVGIG (reference sequence). V shed 5 bases, J shed 0 bases, and the junction held 3 bases outside the gene matches. CDR3 amino acids: CAWGTGFSGNTIYF. DNA for the CDR3: TGTGCCTGGGGGACAGGCTTCTCTGGAAACACCATATATTTT.

The chain uses TRBV7-9 and TRBJ1-3; D is possibly TRBD1 (5 bases). V gave up 4 bases and J gave up 0 bases, with 16 bases separating them. The CDR3 length is 17 residues. CDR1 is SEHNR, CDR2 FQNEAQ, per germline (reference sequence). The CDR3 reads CASSSGLGSSSGNTIYF. CDR3 coding DNA: TGTGCCAGCAGCTCAGGGCTGGGTAGCAGCTCTGGAAACACCATATATTTT. Full variable domain (remainder filled in from reference TRBV7-9 and TRBJ1-3): DTGVSQNPRHKITKRGQNVTFRCDPISEHNRLYWYRQTLGQGPEFLTYFQNEAQLEKSRLLSDRFSAERPKGSFSTLEIQRTEQGDSAMYLCASSSGLGSSSGNTIYFGEGSWLTVV.

The chain has TRBV7-7 and TRBJ2-1, with D possibly being TRBD2 (7 bases). Germline CDR1 and CDR2: SSHAT and FNYEAQ (reference sequence). CDR3 length: 20 amino acids. V lost 8 bases to trimming and J lost 4 bases, with 33 bases between them. DNA for the CDR3: TGTGCCAGCTGTCTTGGGTTGGGCCGGATGGTGCGGGGGCCGTACAATGAGCAGTTCTTC. It codes for CASCLGLGRMVRGPYNEQFF.

The chain carries TRBV2 and TRBJ2-7, with TRBD1 identical over 11 bases. The CDR3 sequence is 15 residues long. Germline V CDR1 and CDR2: SNHLY, FYNNEI. The V gene end was trimmed by 4 bases and the J gene end by 6 bases; junction bases not matched to a gene: 8. CDR3 sequence reads: CASSVRDRGFGEQYF. In DNA, the CDR3 is TGTGCCAGCAGTGTCCGGGACAGGGGGTTTGGCGAGCAGTACTTC.

The chain employs TRBV7-6 and TRBJ1-5, with D uncertain. Trimming pared 2 bases from V and 2 bases from J, leaving 7 bases between. The CDR3 loop spans 14 amino acids. CDR1 SGHVS and CDR2 FNYEAQ come from the germline V gene. CDR3 DNA: TGTGCCAGCAGCTTATCCCCGGGCAATCAGCCCCAGCATTTT. Amino acids: CASSLSPGNQPQHF.

This clone is a singleton in its sample. The chain recombines TRBV19 with TRBJ1-2, with 9 bases lining up with TRBD1. CDR3 size: 15 residues. J was trimmed by 3 bases and V by 7 bases; bases with no gene match: 9. CDR1 is LNHDA, CDR2 SQIVND, per germline (reference sequence). CDR3 region: CASNPQGANHYGYTF. CDR3 DNA: TGTGCCAGTAATCCACAGGGGGCGAACCACTATGGCTACACCTTC.

The V and J genes are TRBV30 and TRBJ2-7, with unresolved D. The V and J ends lost 0 bases and 3 bases respectively, with 12 bases between them. The germline CDR1 and CDR2 sequences are GTSNPN and SVGIG (reference sequence). The CDR3 consists of 14 residues. The CDR3 region is CAWSVLSGSYEQYF. DNA of the CDR3: TGTGCCTGGAGTGTACTGTCAGGTAGCTACGAGCAGTACTTC.

The gene calls are TRBV12-3 or TRBV12-4 and TRBJ1-1, with TRBD1 identical over 10 bases. The CDR3 has 13 residues. J was trimmed by 8 bases and V by 5 bases; bases with no gene match: 5. The CDR3 reads CASSKTGGEEAFF. DNA for the CDR3: TGTGCCAGCAGTAAGACAGGGGGCGAGGAAGCTTTCTTT.

This clone has a handful of counts. V gene TRBV19 combines with J gene TRBJ1-2; D is unclear. The CDR3 contains 13 residues. Trimming took 5 bases from V and 5 from J, leaving 12 bases between them. The V gene's germline CDR1 is LNHDA and CDR2 SQIVND (reference sequence). CDR3: CASSPTLLYGYTF. The CDR3 DNA follows: TGTGCCAGTAGTCCGACACTTTTATATGGCTACACCTTC.

V gene TRBV5-1 combines with J gene TRBJ2-6; 7 positions match TRBD1. The CDR3 totals 14 residues. The germline gives CDR1 SGHRS, CDR2 YFSETQ. Trimming took 7 bases from V and 1 from J; bases not matched to a gene: 2. CDR3 amino acids: CASGDSSGANVLTF. The CDR3 nucleotides are TGCGCCAGCGGGGACAGTTCTGGGGCCAACGTCCTGACTTTC.